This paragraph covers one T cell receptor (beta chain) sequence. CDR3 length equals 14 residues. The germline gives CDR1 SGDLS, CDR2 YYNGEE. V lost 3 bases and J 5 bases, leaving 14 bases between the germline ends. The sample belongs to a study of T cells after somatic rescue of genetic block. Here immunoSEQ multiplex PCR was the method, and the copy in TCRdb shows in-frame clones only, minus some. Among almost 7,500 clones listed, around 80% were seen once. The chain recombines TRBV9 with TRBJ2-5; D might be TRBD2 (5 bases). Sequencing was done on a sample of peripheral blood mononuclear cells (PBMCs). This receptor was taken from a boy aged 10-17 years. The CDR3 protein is CASSDRGGGETQYF. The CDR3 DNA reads TGTGCCAGCAGCGACCGGGGTGGCGGGGAGACCCAGTACTTC.